This T cell receptor (beta chain) emerged from a study of blood T cell repertoires in COVID-19. Study-wide background: Spain, Italy and the United States supplied samples that represented acute and convalescent COVID-19.

Unmatched junction bases numbered 9, after V lost 4 bases and J lost 5 bases. Germline CDR1 and CDR2: SGHRS and YFSETQ. The CDR3 runs 17 residues. In the original workflow: Estimates of nucleated cell counts were drawn from the amplification of reference gene primers. Clones were read by immunoSEQ multiplex PCR, and TCRdb kept only the in-frame ones, dropping some. The V and J calls and clone size were taken over from that table, and D and trimming were inferred from the DNA. The sample has 45,000 to 60,000 clones, more than 75% seen once. The chain links TRBV5-1 to TRBJ2-2; 12 nucleotides agree with TRBD1. The TCR originated in a man aged 55 to 70 with active or convalescent COVID-19. The specimen was peripheral blood. This chain's CDR3 is CASSKGTGGSSTGELFF. For the CDR3, the DNA is TGCGCCAGCAGCAAAGGGACAGGGGGCAGCAGTACCGGGGAGCTGTTTTTT.